Listed here is a single TCR beta chain. The antigen is undetermined. Donors were Caucasian adults residing in Nashville, Tennessee, USA. This sample was taken from a study of shared clonotypes between healthy human individuals. Each cell subset's genomic DNA was divided evenly among several immunoSEQ plates. Clones were read by immunoSEQ multiplex PCR, and TCRdb kept only the in-frame ones, dropping some. Of about 2.4 million clones in the sample, over 85% were seen once. The CDR3 loop spans 13 amino acids. CDR1 and CDR2 (germline): SGHRS, YFSETQ. V was pared by 5 bases and J by 1 base, with 9 bases between. Notes on the study in general: Naive subsets generally exceeded memory subsets in estimated richness. Clonotype sharing among the donors was expected to vary with sequencing depth.

The specimen sequenced was naive CD4+ T cells from PBMCs. Sample subset: CD45RA+ positively selected. This rearrangement joins TRBV5-1 to TRBJ2-5; D perhaps matches TRBD2 (5 bases). The receptor was isolated from a man between 18 and 35 years old in good health. Some clones in this sample may be carry-over from other donors' samples. CDR3 nucleotides: TGCGCCAGCAGAGAGGCGGGCCAAGAGACCCAGTACTTC. Protein sequence: CASREAGQETQYF.